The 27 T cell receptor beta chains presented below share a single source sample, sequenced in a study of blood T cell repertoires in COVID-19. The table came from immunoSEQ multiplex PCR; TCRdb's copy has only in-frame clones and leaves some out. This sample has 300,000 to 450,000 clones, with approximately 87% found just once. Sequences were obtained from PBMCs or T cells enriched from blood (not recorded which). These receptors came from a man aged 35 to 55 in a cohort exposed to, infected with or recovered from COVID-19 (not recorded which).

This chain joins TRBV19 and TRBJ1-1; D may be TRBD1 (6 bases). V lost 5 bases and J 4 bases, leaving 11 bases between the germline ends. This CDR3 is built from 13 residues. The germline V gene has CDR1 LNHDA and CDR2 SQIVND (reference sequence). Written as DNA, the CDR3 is TGTGCCAGTAGTCTCATAGGGGGCACTGAAGCTTTCTTT. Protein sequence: CASSLIGGTEAFF.

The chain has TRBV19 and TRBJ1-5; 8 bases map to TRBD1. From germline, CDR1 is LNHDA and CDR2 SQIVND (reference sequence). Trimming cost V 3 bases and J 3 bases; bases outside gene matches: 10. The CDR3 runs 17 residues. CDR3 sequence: CASSMGPRQGTNQPQHF. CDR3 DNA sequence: TGTGCCAGTAGTATGGGGCCGAGACAGGGGACCAATCAGCCCCAGCATTTT.

The CDR3 is CASRYVPGQGVNTEAFF. CDR3 nucleotide sequence: TGTGCCAGCAGATACGTACCGGGACAGGGCGTTAACACTGAAGCTTTCTTT. The chain carries TRBV2 and TRBJ1-1, with 9 bases matching TRBD1. The trim removed 6 bases at V and 2 bases at J, leaving 13 bases unmatched. CDR3 size: 17 residues. Per germline, CDR1 SNHLY and CDR2 FYNNEI.

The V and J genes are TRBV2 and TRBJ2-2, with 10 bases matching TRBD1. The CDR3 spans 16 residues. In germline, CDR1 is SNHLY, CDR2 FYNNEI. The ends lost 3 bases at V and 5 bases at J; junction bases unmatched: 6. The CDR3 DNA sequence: TGTGCCAGCAGTGACCGGGACAGGGGAGGTACCGGGGAGCTGTTTTTT. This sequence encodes CASSDRDRGGTGELFF.

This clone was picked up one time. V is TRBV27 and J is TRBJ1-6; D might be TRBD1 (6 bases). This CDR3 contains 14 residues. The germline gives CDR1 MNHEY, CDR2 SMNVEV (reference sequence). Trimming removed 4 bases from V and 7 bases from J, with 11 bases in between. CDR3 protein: CASSSTGLNSPLHF. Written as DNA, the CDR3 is TGTGCCAGCAGTTCGACAGGCTTAAATTCACCCCTCCACTTT.

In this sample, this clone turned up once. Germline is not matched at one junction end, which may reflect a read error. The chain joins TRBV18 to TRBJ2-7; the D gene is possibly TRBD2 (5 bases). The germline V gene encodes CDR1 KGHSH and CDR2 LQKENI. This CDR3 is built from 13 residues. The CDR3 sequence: CASSQEPMRAAYF. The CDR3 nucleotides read TGTGCCAGCTCACAAGAACCGATGAGGGCGGCATATTTC.

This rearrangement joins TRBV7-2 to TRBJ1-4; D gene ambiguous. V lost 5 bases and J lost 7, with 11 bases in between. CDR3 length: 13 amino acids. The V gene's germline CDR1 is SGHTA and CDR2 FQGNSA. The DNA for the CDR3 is TGTGCCAGCAGCGCGGGTTTCTCTGAAAAACTGTTTTTT. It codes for CASSAGFSEKLFF.

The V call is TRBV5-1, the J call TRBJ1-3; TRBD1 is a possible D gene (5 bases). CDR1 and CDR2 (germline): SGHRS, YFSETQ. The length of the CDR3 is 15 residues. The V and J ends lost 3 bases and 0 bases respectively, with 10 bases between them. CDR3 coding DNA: TGCGCCAGCAGCTCTGACAGCAGCTCTGGAAACACCATATATTTT. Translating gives CASSSDSSSGNTIYF.

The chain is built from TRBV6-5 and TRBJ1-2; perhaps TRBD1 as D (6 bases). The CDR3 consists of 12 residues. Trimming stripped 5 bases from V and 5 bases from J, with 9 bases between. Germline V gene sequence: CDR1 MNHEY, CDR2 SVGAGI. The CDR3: CASSNTGYGYTF. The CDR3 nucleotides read TGTGCCAGCAGTAATACAGGGTATGGCTACACCTTC.

CDR3 loop: CASSRGGFRTDTQYF. The CDR3, as DNA: TGTGCCAGCAGCCGGGGGGGGTTTCGCACAGATACGCAGTATTTT. The chain joins TRBV11-2 to TRBJ2-3; TRBD2 matches 8 bases. Germline loops: CDR1 SGHAT, CDR2 FQNNGV. CDR3 length equals 15 residues. With 5 bases clipped from V and 1 base from J, the junction kept 5 bases outside the gene matches.

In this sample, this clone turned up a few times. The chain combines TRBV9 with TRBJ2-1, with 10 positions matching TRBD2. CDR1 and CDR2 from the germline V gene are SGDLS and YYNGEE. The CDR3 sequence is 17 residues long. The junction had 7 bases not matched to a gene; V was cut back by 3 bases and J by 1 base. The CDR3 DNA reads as TGTGCCAGCAGCGAGGGTACTAGCGGGGCTTCCTACAATGAGCAGTTCTTC. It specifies CASSEGTSGASYNEQFF.

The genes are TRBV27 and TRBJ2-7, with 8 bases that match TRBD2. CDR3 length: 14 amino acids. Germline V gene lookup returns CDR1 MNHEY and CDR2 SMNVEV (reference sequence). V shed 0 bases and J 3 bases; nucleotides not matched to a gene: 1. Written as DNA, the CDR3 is TGTGCCAGCAGTTTATCTAGCGGGATCTACGAGCAGTACTTC. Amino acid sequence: CASSLSSGIYEQYF.

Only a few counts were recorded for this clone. CDR3 bases: TGCGCCAGCAGCTTAGGACTAGCGGGAGACCCGTACCAAGAGACCCAGTACTTC. Its translation: CASSLGLAGDPYQETQYF. V and J are TRBV5-1 and TRBJ2-5, with TRBD2 matching 13 bases. The CDR3 is made up of 18 amino acids. V was clipped by 2 bases and J by 0 bases; unmatched bases: 7. From germline, CDR1 is SGHRS and CDR2 YFSETQ.

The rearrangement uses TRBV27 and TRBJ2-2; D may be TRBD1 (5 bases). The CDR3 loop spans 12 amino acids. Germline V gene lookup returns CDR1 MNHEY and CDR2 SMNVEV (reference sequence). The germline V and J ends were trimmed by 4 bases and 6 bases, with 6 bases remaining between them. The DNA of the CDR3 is TGTGCCAGCAGTTACAGGTCCGGGGAGCTGTTTTTT. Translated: CASSYRSGELFF.

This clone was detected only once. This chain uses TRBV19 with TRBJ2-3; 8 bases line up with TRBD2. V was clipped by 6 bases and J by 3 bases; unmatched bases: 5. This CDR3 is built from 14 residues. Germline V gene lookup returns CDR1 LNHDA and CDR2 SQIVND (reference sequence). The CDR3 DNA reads TGTGCCAGTAGCGAGCGGGGGTGGACAGATACGCAGTATTTT. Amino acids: CASSERGWTDTQYF.

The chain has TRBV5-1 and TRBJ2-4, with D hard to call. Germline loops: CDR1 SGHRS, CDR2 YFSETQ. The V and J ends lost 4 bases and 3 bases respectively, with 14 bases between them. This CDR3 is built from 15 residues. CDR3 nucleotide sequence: TGCGCCAGCAGCCTAAACTCGGGTGTCAAAAACATTCAGTACTTC. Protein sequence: CASSLNSGVKNIQYF.

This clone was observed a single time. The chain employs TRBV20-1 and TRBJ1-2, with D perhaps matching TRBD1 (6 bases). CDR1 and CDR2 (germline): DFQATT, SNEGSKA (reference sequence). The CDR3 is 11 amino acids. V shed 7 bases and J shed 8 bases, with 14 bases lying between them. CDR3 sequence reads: CSGAGAWGYTF. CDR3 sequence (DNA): TGCAGTGGGGCGGGGGCTTGGGGCTACACCTTC.

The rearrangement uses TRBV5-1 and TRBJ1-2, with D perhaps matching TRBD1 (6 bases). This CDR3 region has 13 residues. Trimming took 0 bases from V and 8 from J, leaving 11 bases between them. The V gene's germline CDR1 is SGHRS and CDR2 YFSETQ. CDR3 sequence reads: CASSLGGGQGYTF. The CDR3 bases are TGCGCCAGCAGCTTGGGCGGGGGGCAAGGCTACACCTTC. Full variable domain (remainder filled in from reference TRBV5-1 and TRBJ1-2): KAGVTQTPRYLIKTRGQQVTLSCSPISGHRSVSWYQQTPGQGLQFLFEYFSETQRNKGNFPGRFSGRQFSNSRSEMNVSTLELGDSALYLCASSLGGGQGYTFGSGTRLTVV.

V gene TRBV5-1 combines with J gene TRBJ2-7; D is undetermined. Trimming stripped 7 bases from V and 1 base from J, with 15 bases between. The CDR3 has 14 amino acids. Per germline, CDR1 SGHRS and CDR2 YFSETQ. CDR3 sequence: CASHNPPESYEQYF. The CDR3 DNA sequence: TGCGCCAGCCACAACCCTCCGGAGTCCTACGAGCAGTACTTC.

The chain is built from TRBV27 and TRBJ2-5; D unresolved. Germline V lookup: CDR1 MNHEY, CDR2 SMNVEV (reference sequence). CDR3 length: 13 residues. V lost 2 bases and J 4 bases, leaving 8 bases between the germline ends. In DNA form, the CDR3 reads TGTGCCAGCAGTTTACTAGTACGAGAGACCCAGTACTTC. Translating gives CASSLLVRETQYF.

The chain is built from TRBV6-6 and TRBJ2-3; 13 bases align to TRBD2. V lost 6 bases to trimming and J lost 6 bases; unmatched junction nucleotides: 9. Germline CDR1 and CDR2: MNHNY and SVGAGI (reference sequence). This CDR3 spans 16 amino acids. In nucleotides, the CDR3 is TGTGCCAGCAGCTCTATTGGACTAGCGGGAGTTGATACGCAGTATTTT. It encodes CASSSIGLAGVDTQYF.

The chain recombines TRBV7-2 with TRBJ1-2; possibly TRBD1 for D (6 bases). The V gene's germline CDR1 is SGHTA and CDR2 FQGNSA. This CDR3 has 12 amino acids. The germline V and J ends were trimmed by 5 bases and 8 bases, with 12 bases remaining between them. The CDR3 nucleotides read TGTGCCAGCAGCCACAGGGATCGGGGCTACACCTTC. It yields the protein CASSHRDRGYTF.

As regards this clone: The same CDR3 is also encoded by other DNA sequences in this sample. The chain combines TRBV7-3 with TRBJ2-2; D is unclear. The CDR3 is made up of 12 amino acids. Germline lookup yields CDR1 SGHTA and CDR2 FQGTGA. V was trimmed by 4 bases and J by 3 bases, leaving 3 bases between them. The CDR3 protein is CASSSYTGELFF. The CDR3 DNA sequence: TGTGCCAGCAGCTCTTACACCGGGGAGCTGTTTTTT.

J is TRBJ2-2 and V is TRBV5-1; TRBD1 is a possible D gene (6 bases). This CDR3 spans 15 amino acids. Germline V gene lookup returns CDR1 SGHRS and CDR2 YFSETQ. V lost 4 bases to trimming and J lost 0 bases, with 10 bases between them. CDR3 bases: TGCGCCAGCAGCCCGGGACACACGAACACCGGGGAGCTGTTTTTT. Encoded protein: CASSPGHTNTGELFF. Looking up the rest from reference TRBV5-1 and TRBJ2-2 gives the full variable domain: KAGVTQTPRYLIKTRGQQVTLSCSPISGHRSVSWYQQTPGQGLQFLFEYFSETQRNKGNFPGRFSGRQFSNSRSEMNVSTLELGDSALYLCASSPGHTNTGELFFGEGSRLTVL.

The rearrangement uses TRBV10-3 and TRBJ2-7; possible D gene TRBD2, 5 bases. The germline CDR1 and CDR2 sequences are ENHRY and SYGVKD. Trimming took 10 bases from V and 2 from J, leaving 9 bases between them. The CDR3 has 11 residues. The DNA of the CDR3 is TGTGCCACCCGGGATGCCTACGAGCAGTACTTC. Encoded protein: CATRDAYEQYF.

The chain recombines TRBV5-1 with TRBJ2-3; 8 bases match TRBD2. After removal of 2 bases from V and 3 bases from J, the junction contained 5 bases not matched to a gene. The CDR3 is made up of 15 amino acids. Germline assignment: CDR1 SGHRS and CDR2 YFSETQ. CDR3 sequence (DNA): TGCGCCAGCAGCTTCAGCGGGAGCATAACAGATACGCAGTATTTT. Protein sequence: CASSFSGSITDTQYF.

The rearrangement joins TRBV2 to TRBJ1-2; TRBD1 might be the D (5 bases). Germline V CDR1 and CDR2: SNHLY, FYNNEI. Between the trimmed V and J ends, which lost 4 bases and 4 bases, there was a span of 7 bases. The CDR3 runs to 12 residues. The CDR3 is CASSGQTYGYTF. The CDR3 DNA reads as TGTGCCAGCAGTGGACAGACCTATGGCTACACCTTC.